The 16 T cell receptor beta chains presented below share a single source sample, sequenced in a study of blood T cell repertoires in COVID-19. Assay used: immunoSEQ multiplex PCR; TCRdb lists only in-frame clones, some missing. The data show hundreds of thousands of clones, with roughly 87% seen just once and under 1.3% held by the top ten. Sequenced material: PBMCs or T cells enriched from blood (not recorded which). These receptors all stem from a woman in her twenties or thirties who had recovered from COVID-19.

The chain links TRBV3-1 (or the pseudogene TRBV3-2) to TRBJ2-1; the match to TRBD2 covers 7 bases. V trimming: 3 bases; J trimming: 1 base; junction bases outside the gene matches: 9. Germline V gives CDR1 LGHDT, CDR2 YNNKEL (reference sequence). The length of the CDR3 is 17 residues. The CDR3: CASSQGLWTRSYNEQFF. The DNA of the CDR3 is TGTGCCAGCAGCCAGGGATTGTGGACTAGGTCCTACAATGAGCAGTTCTTC.

The V call is TRBV9, the J call TRBJ1-2; possibly TRBD1 for D (6 bases). Germline CDR1 is SGDLS and CDR2 is YYNGEE. This CDR3 comprises 17 residues. V was cut by 3 bases and J by 0 bases, with 18 bases left in between. CDR3 sequence reads: CASSGGGGQLANYGYTF. The CDR3 DNA reads as TGTGCCAGCAGCGGTGGCGGGGGGCAGTTAGCTAACTATGGCTACACCTTC.

This clone was picked up a small number of times. The chain uses TRBV6-5 and TRBJ2-7; unclear D gene. The germline V gene has CDR1 MNHEY and CDR2 SVGAGI. V was cut by 4 bases and J by 2 bases, with 9 bases left in between. The CDR3 extends over 13 amino acids. CDR3 amino acids: CASSLRQTYEQYF. DNA for the CDR3: TGTGCCAGCAGTTTAAGACAAACCTACGAGCAGTACTTC.

The chain carries TRBV15 and TRBJ1-5; D is uncertain. The length of the CDR3 is 15 residues. Germline lookup yields CDR1 LNHNV and CDR2 YYDKDF (reference sequence). V was clipped by 0 bases and J by 0 bases, with 6 bases between them. The CDR3: CATSRDQNSNQPQHF. CDR3 bases: TGTGCCACCAGCAGAGATCAGAATAGCAATCAGCCCCAGCATTTT.

The V gene is TRBV2, the J gene TRBJ1-6; 7 nucleotides line up with TRBD1. V shed 7 bases and J 3 bases; nucleotides not matched to a gene: 3. Germline V CDR1 and CDR2: SNHLY, FYNNEI. This CDR3 comprises 14 residues. This CDR3 is CASTGQFYNSPLHF. In nucleotides, the CDR3 is TGTGCCAGCACGGGACAGTTCTATAATTCACCCCTCCACTTT.

The chain is built from TRBV7-2 and TRBJ2-7; a possible D gene is TRBD2 (6 bases). Germline V CDR1 and CDR2: SGHTA, FQGNSA. V dropped 2 bases and J dropped 3 bases, with 8 bases sitting between them. The CDR3 has 13 amino acids. The CDR3 region is CASSLMGGYEQYF. CDR3 in DNA: TGTGCCAGCAGCTTAATGGGGGGCTACGAGCAGTACTTC.

The table lists this clone with a few counts. V gene TRBV7-2 combines with J gene TRBJ1-1; TRBD1 matches at 7 bases. The CDR3 has 14 residues. Losses at the gene ends were 4 bases for V and 5 bases for J; bases not matched to a gene: 7. Germline loops: CDR1 SGHTA, CDR2 FQGNSA. This CDR3 reads CASSSQAGGTEAFF. The CDR3 nucleotides are TGTGCCAGCAGCTCCCAGGCAGGGGGAACTGAAGCTTTCTTT.

The chain employs TRBV10-3 and TRBJ1-3, with a possible D match to TRBD1 (6 bases). Per germline, CDR1 ENHRY and CDR2 SYGVKD. V lost 6 bases and J 0 bases, leaving 12 bases between the germline ends. The CDR3 consists of 15 residues. The CDR3 loop is CAISQTGISGNTIYF. CDR3 sequence (DNA): TGTGCCATCAGCCAAACAGGGATCTCTGGAAACACCATATATTTT.

The chain has TRBV3-1 (or the pseudogene TRBV3-2) and TRBJ1-1; 8 bases agree with TRBD1. V gave up 7 bases and J gave up 3 bases; unmatched junction bases: 7. The CDR3 runs 14 residues. Germline-derived CDR1 and CDR2 are LGHDT and YNNKEL (reference sequence). The CDR3 region has the DNA TGTGCCAGCACCGCAGGGGGCATTGACACTGAAGCTTTCTTT. It encodes CASTAGGIDTEAFF.

Only one count was recorded for this clone. The CDR3, as DNA: TGTGCCAGCAGCTTAGCGGGGGGGATCTCTGGAAACACCATATATTTT. Translating it yields CASSLAGGISGNTIYF. The chain has TRBV7-8 and TRBJ1-3, with TRBD1 as a possible D gene (5 bases). CDR1 SGHVS and CDR2 FQNEAQ come from the germline V gene. V was shortened by 0 bases and J by 0 bases, with 9 bases between the two germline ends. This CDR3 comprises 16 residues.

The chain joins TRBV19 to TRBJ1-4; 11 bases map to TRBD1. This CDR3 is 16 amino acids long. With 2 bases clipped from V and 5 bases from J, the junction kept 4 bases outside the gene matches. The germline gives CDR1 LNHDA, CDR2 SQIVND (reference sequence). This CDR3 is CASSISGQGANEKLFF. The CDR3 nucleotides read TGTGCCAGTAGTATATCCGGACAGGGGGCAAATGAAAAACTGTTTTTT. Full variable domain (remainder filled in from reference TRBV19 and TRBJ1-4): DGGITQSPKYLFRKEGQNVTLSCEQNLNHDAMYWYRQDPGQGLRLIYYSQIVNDFQKGDIAEGYSVSREKKESFPLTVTSAQKNPTAFYLCASSISGQGANEKLFFGSGTQLSVL.

This clone was seen once. The chain uses TRBV7-7 and TRBJ1-1, with D unresolved. CDR3 length: 13 amino acids. The V end lost 4 bases, the J end lost 1 base, and 7 bases lay between the germline ends. Germline lookup yields CDR1 SSHAT and CDR2 FNYEAQ (reference sequence). The CDR3 region has the DNA TGTGCCAGCAGCTACCACAAGAACACTGAAGCTTTCTTT. It is translated as CASSYHKNTEAFF. Full variable domain (remainder filled in from reference TRBV7-7 and TRBJ1-1): GAGVSQSPRYKVTKRGQDVTLRCDPISSHATLYWYQQALGQGPEFLTYFNYEAQPDKSGLPSDRFSAERPEGSISTLTIQRTEQRDSAMYRCASSYHKNTEAFFGQGTRLTVV.

The CDR3 nucleotides read TGTGCCAGCAGTCCCCGACAGGGCCGAGACGGGGAGCTGTTTTTT. This encodes CASSPRQGRDGELFF. The chain joins TRBV6-5 to TRBJ2-2; 7 nucleotides line up with TRBD1. The germline V gene encodes CDR1 MNHEY and CDR2 SVGAGI. After removal of 5 bases from V and 7 bases from J, the junction contained 10 bases not matched to a gene. This CDR3 is built from 15 residues.

The gene calls are TRBV10-2 and TRBJ2-1; tentatively, D is TRBD1 (7 bases). Looked up from germline, CDR1 is WSHSY and CDR2 is SAAADI. V dropped 0 bases and J dropped 6 bases, with 15 bases sitting between them. The CDR3 is 16 residues long. The CDR3 sequence: CASSESNRGGTNEQFF. CDR3 bases: TGCGCCAGCAGTGAGTCGAACAGGGGAGGCACCAATGAGCAGTTCTTC.

V is TRBV29-1 and J is TRBJ1-1; unclear D gene. The V and J ends lost 1 base and 0 bases respectively, with 9 bases between them. The germline V gene has CDR1 SQVTM and CDR2 ANQGSEA. This CDR3 has 14 amino acids. DNA of the CDR3: TGCAGCGTTGAAGGGGCAGGTTTGAACACTGAAGCTTTCTTT. The encoded protein is CSVEGAGLNTEAFF.

This chain links TRBV10-3 with TRBJ1-6; 7 bases line up with TRBD1. This CDR3 region has 15 residues. Germline V lookup: CDR1 ENHRY, CDR2 SYGVKD. V dropped 3 bases and J dropped 10; count of bases not matched to a gene: 9. This CDR3 is CAISDSGQITSPLHF. DNA for the CDR3: TGTGCCATCAGTGATTCGGGACAGATTACATCACCCCTCCACTTT.